One TCR beta chain is described in this entry. CDR1 is LGHNA, CDR2 YSLEER, per germline. The CDR3 consists of 15 residues. V lost 2 bases and J lost 0; bases outside the gene matches: 3. The sequenced template was RNA, covering the TCR beta CDR3 region. HTBI-primed RT-PCR formed the first round, and a multiplex PCR formed the second. TCRdb fed the multiplex PCR reads into MiXCR, producing one record per CDR3 protein. In the table there are around 340,000 distinct CDR3 sequences, around a sixth of which are singletons. The sample originates from a study of Graves' ophthalmopathy and Graves' hyperthyroidism. Pregnant or lactating patients and those with other autoimmune diseases or uncontrolled infections were excluded.

This receptor was obtained from an adult man with Graves' ophthalmopathy. This chain joins TRBV4-3 and TRBJ1-1, with 7 bases fitting TRBD1. Sequencing was performed on peripheral blood. In DNA, the CDR3 is TGCGCCAGCAGCCAAACGACAGGGATGAACACTGAAGCTTTCTTT. This codes for CASSQTTGMNTEAFF.